Each of the 32 T cell receptor beta chains below was sequenced from the same sample in a study of control samples from healthy donors and cancer patients. Using immunoSEQ multiplex PCR, the repertoire was profiled, and TCRdb retains in-frame clones only, with some absent. The sample lists roughly 68,000 clones; 75% to 85% were seen once. Source material: blood. These receptor sequences come from a man aged 55 to 70 in good health.

Points on this clone: This same CDR3 is encoded by further DNA sequences in the sample. The CDR3 reads CASSQDRLMNTEAFF. The CDR3, as DNA: TGCGCCAGCAGCCAAGATCGGCTGATGAACACTGAAGCTTTCTTT. The chain recombines TRBV4-3 with TRBJ1-1; D unclear. Trimming removed 0 bases from V and 0 bases from J, with 8 bases in between. Germline CDR1 LGHNA, CDR2 YSLEER. The CDR3 consists of 15 residues.

The genes are TRBV14 and TRBJ2-5; D unclear. The CDR3 length is 16 residues. V lost 3 bases, J lost 4 bases, and 18 bases lay in between. CDR1 SGHDN and CDR2 FVKESK come from the germline V gene. In nucleotides, the CDR3 is TGTGCCAGCAGCCAGTGGGCGTCGGGCACTTCAGAGACCCAGTACTTC. Amino acids: CASSQWASGTSETQYF.

This clone was seen a few times. The gene calls are TRBV27 and TRBJ1-4, with D hard to call. Germline V gives CDR1 MNHEY, CDR2 SMNVEV (reference sequence). V lost 3 bases and J 6 bases, leaving 11 bases between the germline ends. This CDR3 spans 14 amino acids. In DNA form, the CDR3 reads TGTGCCAGCAGTTTTAGGTGGCGCGATGAAAAACTGTTTTTT. Its protein product is CASSFRWRDEKLFF.

The J gene is TRBJ2-1, the V gene TRBV18; the D gene is possibly TRBD2 (5 bases). Trimming pared 3 bases from V and 8 bases from J, leaving 14 bases between. CDR3 length equals 14 residues. CDR1 and CDR2 from the germline V gene are KGHSH and LQKENI. CDR3 amino acids: CASSPELVADEQFF. The CDR3 region has the DNA TGTGCCAGCTCACCCGAACTAGTCGCCGATGAGCAGTTCTTC.

The chain couples TRBV4-2 to TRBJ1-5; weak D call: TRBD1 (5 bases). V shed 0 bases and J shed 5 bases, with 11 bases lying between them. In germline, CDR1 is LGHNA, CDR2 YNFKEQ. The CDR3 has 15 residues. DNA of the CDR3: TGTGCCAGCAGCCAAGATGGGGCTCCGGATCAGCCCCAGCATTTT. Protein product: CASSQDGAPDQPQHF.

This clone has just one count. The rearrangement joins TRBV6-5 to TRBJ1-6, with D unclear. The V end was cut by 6 bases, the J end by 3 bases, with 9 bases between. Germline V gene data show CDR1 as MNHEY and CDR2 as SVGAGI. The CDR3 spans 14 residues. The CDR3 spells CASSPDDYNSPLHF. CDR3 in DNA: TGTGCCAGCAGCCCCGATGACTATAATTCACCCCTCCACTTT.

The chain has TRBV29-1 and TRBJ2-2, with D uncertain. Trimming took off 2 bases at V and 2 bases at J, with 6 bases between the two ends. CDR3 length: 13 amino acids. The germline V gene encodes CDR1 SQVTM and CDR2 ANQGSEA. As DNA, the CDR3 is TGCAGCGTTGAAACACTTAACACCGGGGAGCTGTTTTTT. This encodes CSVETLNTGELFF.

V is TRBV14 and J is TRBJ2-1; 10 bases map to TRBD2. The germline gives CDR1 SGHDN, CDR2 FVKESK. Trimming took 3 bases from V and 8 from J; bases not matched to a gene: 7. This CDR3 is built from 15 residues. CDR3 loop: CASSQSLAGGYEQFF. The CDR3 coding sequence is TGTGCCAGCAGCCAGAGTTTAGCGGGAGGATATGAGCAGTTCTTC.

The CDR3 DNA reads as TGTGCCAGCAGTTTTGTCGCGGTCTATGGCTACACCTTC. Protein: CASSFVAVYGYTF. This chain links TRBV28 with TRBJ1-2; D is unresolved. Germline values: CDR1 MDHEN, CDR2 SYDVKM. The CDR3 covers 13 residues. Deletions cut 3 bases from V and 4 bases from J, with 9 bases between.

The chain recombines TRBV4-3 with TRBJ2-4; 11 nucleotides agree with TRBD2. CDR1 LGHNA and CDR2 YSLEER come from the germline V gene. The J segment lost 1 base and the V segment lost 4 bases, leaving 9 bases of the junction unmatched. This CDR3 spans 18 amino acids. CDR3 in amino acids: CASSPSLAGGSAKNIQYF. CDR3 coding DNA: TGCGCCAGCAGCCCATCCCTAGCGGGAGGTTCGGCCAAAAACATTCAGTACTTC.

V usage is TRBV7-2 and J usage is TRBJ2-7, with TRBD2 matching 11 bases. CDR3 length: 16 amino acids. The junction had 5 bases not matched to a gene; V was cut back by 2 bases and J by 2 bases. Germline V lookup: CDR1 SGHTA, CDR2 FQGNSA. The CDR3 sequence: CASSLYSTSGAYEQYF. DNA of the CDR3: TGTGCCAGCAGCTTATATTCGACTAGCGGGGCCTACGAGCAGTACTTC.

This clone was picked up a small number of times. The V call is TRBV7-9, the J call TRBJ2-5; TRBD2 matches at 14 bases. The CDR3 spans 15 residues. J gave up 5 bases and V 5 bases, and 4 bases lay outside the gene matches. CDR1 and CDR2 from the germline V gene are SEHNR and FQNEAQ (reference sequence). The CDR3 DNA reads TGTGCCAGCAGCCCGACTAGCGGGAGGGCCGAGACCCAGTACTTC. Translated: CASSPTSGRAETQYF.

In its sample, this clone was seen once. The chain couples TRBV18 to TRBJ2-3; the D gene is possibly TRBD2 (7 bases). The V end lost 0 bases, the J end lost 6 bases, and 16 bases lay between the germline ends. This CDR3 has 16 residues. In germline, CDR1 is KGHSH, CDR2 LQKENI. The CDR3 loop reads CASSPPRGGADDTQYF. For the CDR3, the DNA is TGTGCCAGCTCACCACCTCGAGGGGGGGCTGATGATACGCAGTATTTT.

In DNA, the CDR3 is TGTGCCAGCAGCCCGCTTCAAGCAGGCTACGAGCAGTACTTC. Translated: CASSPLQAGYEQYF. The chain employs TRBV6-2 or TRBV6-3 and TRBJ2-7; D unresolved. Germline CDR1 MNHEY, CDR2 SVGEGT. V lost 6 bases and J 3 bases, leaving 15 bases between the germline ends. The CDR3 runs to 14 residues.

The chain has TRBV12-3 or TRBV12-4 and TRBJ1-1; D is unresolved. This CDR3 has 12 amino acids. Trimming pared 3 bases from V and 8 bases from J, leaving 10 bases between. The CDR3 region is CASSFTTYEAFF. CDR3 DNA: TGTGCCAGCAGTTTCACCACTTACGAAGCTTTCTTT.

This chain connects TRBV15 to TRBJ1-4; 9 nucleotides align to TRBD1. CDR3 length equals 18 residues. J gave up 0 bases and V 4 bases, and 9 bases lay outside the gene matches. Per germline, CDR1 LNHNV and CDR2 YYDKDF (reference sequence). The CDR3 sequence: CATSKNRDRDATNEKLFF. CDR3 coding DNA: TGTGCCACCAGCAAAAACCGGGACAGGGACGCAACTAATGAAAAACTGTTTTTT. Complete variable domain (other parts from reference TRBV15 and TRBJ1-4): DAMVIQNPRYQVTQFGKPVTLSCSQTLNHNVMYWYQQKSSQAPKLLFHYYDKDFNNEADTPDNFQSRRPNTSFCFLDIRSPGLGDTAMYLCATSKNRDRDATNEKLFFGSGTQLSVL.

This clone was picked up one time. The chain uses TRBV10-3 and TRBJ2-3; 10 bases agree with TRBD2. With 4 bases clipped from V and 2 bases from J, the junction kept 3 bases outside the gene matches. The CDR3 has 15 residues. Germline lookup yields CDR1 ENHRY and CDR2 SYGVKD. CDR3 amino acids: CAISGTSGNTDTQYF. CDR3 coding DNA: TGTGCCATCAGTGGGACTAGCGGCAACACAGATACGCAGTATTTT.

The chain recombines TRBV7-8 with TRBJ2-1; a weak D match, TRBD2 (6 bases). CDR1 is SGHVS, CDR2 FQNEAQ, per germline. The V end lost 7 bases, the J end lost 6 bases, and 13 bases lay between the germline ends. The CDR3 length is 13 residues. The CDR3 loop reads CASTHWGVNEQFF. CDR3 bases: TGTGCCAGCACCCACTGGGGGGTCAATGAGCAGTTCTTC.

This clone was found a few times. The chain is built from TRBV6-2 or TRBV6-3 and TRBJ2-1; 11 positions match TRBD2. The germline V gene has CDR1 MNHEY and CDR2 SVGEGT. The CDR3 loop spans 16 amino acids. The V and J ends lost 5 bases and 0 bases, in that order; junction bases with no gene match: 3. The CDR3 region has the DNA TGTGCCAGCAGTCCCCTAGCGGGAGGCTCCTACAATGAGCAGTTCTTC. Translating it yields CASSPLAGGSYNEQFF.

V and J are TRBV3-1 (or the pseudogene TRBV3-2) and TRBJ2-2, with TRBD2 identical over 7 bases. The CDR3 runs to 17 residues. V shed 5 bases and J 2 bases; nucleotides not matched to a gene: 11. Germline V gives CDR1 LGHDT, CDR2 YNNKEL (reference sequence). The CDR3 is CASSTSGTRLNTGELFF. DNA of the CDR3: TGTGCCAGCAGCACCAGCGGGACCCGATTAAACACCGGGGAGCTGTTTTTT.

This clone came up once. The chain recombines TRBV7-2 with TRBJ2-1; D perhaps matches TRBD1 (5 bases). V lost 6 bases to trimming and J lost 8 bases, with 20 bases between them. The CDR3 runs 15 residues. Germline-derived CDR1 and CDR2 are SGHTA and FQGNSA. The CDR3 region has the DNA TGTGCCAGCAGTTATTACGGGCAGGGTTTGGATGAGCAGTTCTTC. It is translated as CASSYYGQGLDEQFF.

The chain links TRBV30 to TRBJ1-6; 10 bases are a match to TRBD1. V was pared by 4 bases and J by 6 bases, with 9 bases of the junction left unmatched. The CDR3 length is 16 residues. Germline assignment: CDR1 GTSNPN and CDR2 SVGIG (reference sequence). The CDR3 spells CAWTHPRQGANSPLHF. In nucleotides, the CDR3 is TGTGCCTGGACCCACCCCAGACAGGGGGCTAATTCACCCCTCCACTTT.

The rearrangement joins TRBV19 to TRBJ1-2; the match to TRBD1 covers 11 bases. Losses at the gene ends were 10 bases for V and 7 bases for J; bases not matched to a gene: 5. The CDR3 has 12 residues. Germline values: CDR1 LNHDA, CDR2 SQIVND (reference sequence). The CDR3 sequence is CATTDRGLGYTF. Here the CDR3 DNA reads TGTGCCACCACGGACAGGGGGCTTGGCTACACCTTC.

V and J are TRBV7-2 and TRBJ2-3; D is perhaps TRBD2 (6 bases). Trimming took off 3 bases at V and 3 bases at J, with 13 bases between the two ends. From germline, CDR1 is SGHTA and CDR2 FQGNSA. The CDR3 extends over 15 amino acids. In nucleotides, the CDR3 is TGTGCCAGCAGCTTCGGAGGGCCTCGTACAGATACGCAGTATTTT. Translated, it gives CASSFGGPRTDTQYF. The full variable domain, in which reference TRBV7-2 and TRBJ2-3 provide the parts outside the CDR3, is GAGVSQSPSNKVTEKGKDVELRCDPISGHTALYWYRQSLGQGLEFLIYFQGNSAPDKSGLPSDRFSAERTGGSVSTLTIQRTQQEDSAVYLCASSFGGPRTDTQYFGPGTRLTVL.

This sequence joins TRBV29-1 and TRBJ2-2; 9 bases match TRBD2. The CDR3 is made up of 14 amino acids. Germline V gene data show CDR1 as SQVTM and CDR2 as ANQGSEA. V was clipped by 3 bases and J by 5 bases; unmatched bases: 4. Here the CDR3 reads CSVDSAGGTGELFF. CDR3 nucleotide sequence: TGCAGCGTTGACTCTGCGGGAGGGACCGGGGAGCTGTTTTTT.

The V and J genes are TRBV9 and TRBJ1-2, with TRBD1 identical over 7 bases. CDR3 length equals 12 residues. Germline V gene data show CDR1 as SGDLS and CDR2 as YYNGEE. The V gene end was trimmed by 3 bases and the J gene end by 8 bases; junction bases not matched to a gene: 4. The CDR3 sequence: CASSETGEGYTF. CDR3 bases: TGTGCCAGCAGCGAAACAGGGGAGGGCTACACCTTC.

This clone has just one count. The chain combines TRBV6-2 or TRBV6-3 with TRBJ2-2; TRBD1 agrees at 9 bases. The J segment lost 5 bases and the V segment lost 3 bases, leaving 4 bases of the junction unmatched. Germline CDR1 is MNHEY and CDR2 is SVGEGT. There are 15 residues in the CDR3. The CDR3 DNA reads TGTGCCAGCAGTTATGGACAGGGGCGGACCGGGGAGCTGTTTTTT. It yields the protein CASSYGQGRTGELFF.

The J gene is TRBJ1-6, the V gene TRBV28, with 7 bases aligning to TRBD1. The CDR3 loop spans 15 amino acids. CDR1 is MDHEN, CDR2 SYDVKM, per germline. After removal of 6 bases from V and 7 bases from J, the junction contained 9 bases not matched to a gene. CDR3 bases: TGTGCCAGCAGCCCTATGACAGGGAAGAATTCACCCCTCCACTTT. Residues: CASSPMTGKNSPLHF.

In this sample, this clone turned up once. The chain has TRBV6-6 and TRBJ1-5; 7 bases match TRBD1. Germline trimming cut 8 bases from V and 3 bases from J; bases unmatched to any gene: 7. Germline V CDR1 and CDR2: MNHNY, SVGAGI (reference sequence). The CDR3 totals 14 residues. CDR3 loop: CASGDSLPNQPQHF. The CDR3, as DNA: TGTGCCAGCGGGGACAGCCTCCCCAATCAGCCCCAGCATTTT.

This sequence joins TRBV30 and TRBJ1-2; the match to TRBD1 covers 8 bases. Germline V gives CDR1 GTSNPN, CDR2 SVGIG (reference sequence). Trimming at V came to 3 bases and at J to 0 bases, leaving 6 bases not matched to a gene. The CDR3 runs 15 residues. The CDR3, as DNA: TGTGCCTGGAGGGACAGGGTCGATACTAACTATGGCTACACCTTC. It encodes CAWRDRVDTNYGYTF. The full variable domain, its missing parts supplied by reference TRBV30 and TRBJ1-2, is SQTIHQWPATLVQPVGSPLSLECTVEGTSNPNLYWYRQAAGRGLQLLFYSVGIGQISSEVPQNLSASRPQDRQFILSSKKLLLSDSGFYLCAWRDRVDTNYGYTFGSGTRLTVV.

This chain links TRBV7-8 with TRBJ2-1; D gene uncertain. Trimming removed 4 bases at V and 9 bases at J, with 7 bases between. The CDR3 is 11 residues long. Germline-derived CDR1 and CDR2 are SGHVS and FQNEAQ. The CDR3 coding sequence is TGTGCCAGCAGCTCCCCTTTTGAGCAGTTCTTC. Amino acid sequence: CASSSPFEQFF.

The chain combines TRBV3-1 (or the pseudogene TRBV3-2) with TRBJ2-7; 11 bases align to TRBD1. CDR3 length: 14 amino acids. V shed 2 bases, J shed 7 bases, and the junction held 4 bases outside the gene matches. Germline CDR1 is LGHDT and CDR2 is YNNKEL (reference sequence). Written as DNA, the CDR3 is TGTGCCAGCAGCCAAAGGGACAGGGGGGGGGAGCAGTACTTC. Residues: CASSQRDRGGEQYF.